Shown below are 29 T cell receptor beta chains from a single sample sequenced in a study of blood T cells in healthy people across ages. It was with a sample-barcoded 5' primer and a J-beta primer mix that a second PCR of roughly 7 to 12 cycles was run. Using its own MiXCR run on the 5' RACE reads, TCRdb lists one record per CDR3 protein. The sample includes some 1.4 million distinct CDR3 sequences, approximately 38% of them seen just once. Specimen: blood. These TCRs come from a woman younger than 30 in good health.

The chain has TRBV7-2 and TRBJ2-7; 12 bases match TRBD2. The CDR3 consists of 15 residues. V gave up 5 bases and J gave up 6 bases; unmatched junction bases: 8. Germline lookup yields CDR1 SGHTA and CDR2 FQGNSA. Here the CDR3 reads CASSLRLAGVGEQYF. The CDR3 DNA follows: TGTGCCAGCAGCCTCCGACTAGCGGGAGTTGGCGAGCAGTACTTC.

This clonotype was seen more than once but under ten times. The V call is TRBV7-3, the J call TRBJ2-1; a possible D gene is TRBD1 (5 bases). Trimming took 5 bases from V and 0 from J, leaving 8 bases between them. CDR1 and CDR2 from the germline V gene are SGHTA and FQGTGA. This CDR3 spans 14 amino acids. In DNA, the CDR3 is TGTGCCAGCAGCCTGGACACCTCCTACAATGAGCAGTTCTTC. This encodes CASSLDTSYNEQFF.

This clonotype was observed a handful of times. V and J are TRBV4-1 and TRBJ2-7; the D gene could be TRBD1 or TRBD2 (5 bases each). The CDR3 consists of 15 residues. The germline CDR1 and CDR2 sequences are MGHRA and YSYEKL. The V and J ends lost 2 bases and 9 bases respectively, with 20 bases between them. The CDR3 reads CASSQTTGTLIGQYF. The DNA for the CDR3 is TGCGCCAGCAGCCAAACGACCGGGACCCTGATAGGGCAGTACTTC.

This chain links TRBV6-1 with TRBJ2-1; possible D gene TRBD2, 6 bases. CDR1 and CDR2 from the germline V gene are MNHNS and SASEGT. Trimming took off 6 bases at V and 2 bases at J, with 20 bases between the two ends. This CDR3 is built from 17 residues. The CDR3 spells CASREGLRRSPYNEQFF. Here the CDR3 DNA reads TGTGCCAGCAGGGAGGGACTTCGACGTAGCCCCTACAATGAGCAGTTCTTC.

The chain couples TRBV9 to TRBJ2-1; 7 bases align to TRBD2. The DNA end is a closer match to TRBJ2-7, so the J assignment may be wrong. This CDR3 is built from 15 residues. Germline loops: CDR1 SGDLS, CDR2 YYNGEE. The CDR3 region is CASSADSGANYEQYF. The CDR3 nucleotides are TGTGCCAGCAGCGCTGACAGCGGGGCGAACTACGAGCAGTACTTC.

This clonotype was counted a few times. The chain's CDR3 is CASTLPGKGTQYF. CDR3 in DNA: TGTGCCAGCACCCTACCGGGTAAAGGGACCCAGTACTTC. The chain has TRBV7-2 and TRBJ2-5; D is undetermined. CDR1 and CDR2 from the germline V gene are SGHTA and FQGNSA. The V end was cut by 7 bases, the J end by 7 bases, with 16 bases between. The CDR3 runs to 13 residues.

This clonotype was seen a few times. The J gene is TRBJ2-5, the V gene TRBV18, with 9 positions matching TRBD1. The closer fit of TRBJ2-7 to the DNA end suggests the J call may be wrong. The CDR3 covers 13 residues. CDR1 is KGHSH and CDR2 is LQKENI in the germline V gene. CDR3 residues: CASSPPTGGEQYF. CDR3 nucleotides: TGTGCCAGCTCACCACCGACAGGGGGCGAGCAGTACTTC.

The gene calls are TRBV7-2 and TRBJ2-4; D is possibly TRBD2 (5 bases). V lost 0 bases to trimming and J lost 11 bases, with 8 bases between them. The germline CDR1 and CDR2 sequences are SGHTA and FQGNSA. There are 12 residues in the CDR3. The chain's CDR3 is CASSLALGVQYF. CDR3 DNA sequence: TGTGCCAGCAGCTTAGCTCTGGGAGTTCAGTACTTC.

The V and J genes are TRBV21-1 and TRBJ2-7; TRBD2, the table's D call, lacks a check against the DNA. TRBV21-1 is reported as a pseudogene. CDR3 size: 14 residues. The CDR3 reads CAVPSGRASYEQYF. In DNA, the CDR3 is TGTGCCGTACCTAGCGGGAGGGCCTCCTACGAGCAGTACTTC.

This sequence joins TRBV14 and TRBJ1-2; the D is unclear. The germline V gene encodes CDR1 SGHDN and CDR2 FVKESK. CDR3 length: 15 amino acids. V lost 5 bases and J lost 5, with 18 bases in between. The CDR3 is CASSARLRGGYGYTF. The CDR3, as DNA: TGTGCCAGCAGCGCCCGACTGAGAGGCGGTTATGGCTACACCTTC.

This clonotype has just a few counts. CDR3 amino acids: CASSLFVRGRVDTQYF. CDR3 in DNA: TGTGCCAGCAGTTTATTCGTCAGGGGGCGCGTAGATACGCAGTATTTT. The chain employs TRBV27 and TRBJ2-3, with 8 bases matching TRBD1. The germline CDR1 and CDR2 sequences are MNHEY and SMNVEV (reference sequence). The CDR3 length is 16 residues. The V gene end was trimmed by 1 base and the J gene end by 5 bases; junction bases not matched to a gene: 8.

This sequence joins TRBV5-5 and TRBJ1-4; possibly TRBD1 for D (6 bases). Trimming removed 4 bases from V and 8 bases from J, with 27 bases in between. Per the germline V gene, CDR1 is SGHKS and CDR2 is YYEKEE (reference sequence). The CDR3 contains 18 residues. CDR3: CASSPAAGWGQREEKLFF. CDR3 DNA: TGTGCCAGCAGCCCGGCGGCAGGTTGGGGACAAAGGGAGGAAAAACTGTTTTTT. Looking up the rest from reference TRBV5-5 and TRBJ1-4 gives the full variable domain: DAGVTQSPTHLIKTRGQQVTLRCSPISGHKSVSWYQQVLGQGPQFIFQYYEKEERGRGNFPDRFSARQFPNYSSELNVNALLLGDSALYLCASSPAAGWGQREEKLFFGSGTQLSVL.

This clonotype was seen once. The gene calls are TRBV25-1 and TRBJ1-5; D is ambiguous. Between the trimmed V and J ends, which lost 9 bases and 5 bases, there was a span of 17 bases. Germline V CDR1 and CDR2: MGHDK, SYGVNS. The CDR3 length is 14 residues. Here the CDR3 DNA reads TGTGCCAGTGGCCGACTGGGCGGGGATCAGCCCCAGCATTTT. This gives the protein CASGRLGGDQPQHF.

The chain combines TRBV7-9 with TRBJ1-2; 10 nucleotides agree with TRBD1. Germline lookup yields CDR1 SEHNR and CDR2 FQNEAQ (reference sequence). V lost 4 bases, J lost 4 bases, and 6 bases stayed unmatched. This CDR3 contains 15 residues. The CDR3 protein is CASSYGQGGAYGYTF. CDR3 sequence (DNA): TGTGCCAGCAGCTACGGACAGGGGGGCGCCTATGGCTACACCTTC.

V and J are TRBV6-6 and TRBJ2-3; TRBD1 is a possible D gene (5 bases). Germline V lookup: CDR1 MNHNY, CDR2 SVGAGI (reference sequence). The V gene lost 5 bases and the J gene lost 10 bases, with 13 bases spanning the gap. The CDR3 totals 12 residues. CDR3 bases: TGTGCCAGCAGTGCCGATTGGGGCTCGCAGTATTTT. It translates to CASSADWGSQYF.

The CDR3 DNA sequence: TGCGCCAGCAGCCTCCAAGCGGAGGGCAGCTCCTACGAGCAGTACTTC. It codes for CASSLQAEGSSYEQYF. The V gene is TRBV5-1, the J gene TRBJ2-7; possible D gene TRBD2, 6 bases. The CDR3 has 16 residues. Trimming left V 4 bases short and J 0 bases short, with 17 bases between. The germline gives CDR1 SGHRS, CDR2 YFSETQ.

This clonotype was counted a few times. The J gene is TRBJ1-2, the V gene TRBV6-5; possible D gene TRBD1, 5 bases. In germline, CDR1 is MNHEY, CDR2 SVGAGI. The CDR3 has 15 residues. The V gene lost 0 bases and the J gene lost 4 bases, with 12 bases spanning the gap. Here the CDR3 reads CASSYSGRTSYGYTF. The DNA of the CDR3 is TGTGCCAGCAGTTACTCGGGACGGACCTCCTATGGCTACACCTTC.

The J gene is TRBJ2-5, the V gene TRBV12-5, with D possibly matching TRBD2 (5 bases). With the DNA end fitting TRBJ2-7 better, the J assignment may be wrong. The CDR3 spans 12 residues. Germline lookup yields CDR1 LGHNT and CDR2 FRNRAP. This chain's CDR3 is CASAVEAYEQYF. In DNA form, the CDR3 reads TGTGCTAGTGCCGTGGAGGCGTACGAGCAGTACTTC.

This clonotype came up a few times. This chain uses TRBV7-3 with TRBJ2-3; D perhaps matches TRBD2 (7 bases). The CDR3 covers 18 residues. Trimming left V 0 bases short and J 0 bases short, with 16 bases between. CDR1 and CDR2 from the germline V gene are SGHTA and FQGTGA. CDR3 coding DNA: TGTGCCAGCAGCTTAACTCCGGGGGGCAGTACTAGCACAGATACGCAGTATTTT. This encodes CASSLTPGGSTSTDTQYF.

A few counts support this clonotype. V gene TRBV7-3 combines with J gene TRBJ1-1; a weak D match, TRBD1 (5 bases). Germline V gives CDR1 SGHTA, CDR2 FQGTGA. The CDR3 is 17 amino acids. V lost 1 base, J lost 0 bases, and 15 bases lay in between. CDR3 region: CASSLRGDSTLNTEAFF. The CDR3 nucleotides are TGTGCCAGCAGCTTAAGGGGCGATTCAACCCTGAACACTGAAGCTTTCTTT.

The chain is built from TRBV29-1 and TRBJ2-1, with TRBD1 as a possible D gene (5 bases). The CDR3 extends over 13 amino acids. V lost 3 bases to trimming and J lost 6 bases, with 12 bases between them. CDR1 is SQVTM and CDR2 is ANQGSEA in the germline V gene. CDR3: CSVDRQGSNEQFF. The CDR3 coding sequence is TGCAGCGTTGATAGGCAGGGAAGCAATGAGCAGTTCTTC.

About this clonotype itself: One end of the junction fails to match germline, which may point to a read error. The CDR3 nucleotides read TGTGCCGGCAGATCCACTAGTTCCGGCAATGAGCAGTTCTTC. Its protein product is CAGRSTSSGNEQFF. The V and J genes are TRBV3-1 and TRBJ2-1, with D perhaps matching TRBD2 (5 bases). The germline gives CDR1 LGHDT, CDR2 YNNKEL (reference sequence). The CDR3 has 14 residues.

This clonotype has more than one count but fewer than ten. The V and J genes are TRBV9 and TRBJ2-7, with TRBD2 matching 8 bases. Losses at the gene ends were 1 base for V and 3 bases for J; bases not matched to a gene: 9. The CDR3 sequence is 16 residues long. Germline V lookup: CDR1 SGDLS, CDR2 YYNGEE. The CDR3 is CASSVSRVAGNYEQYF. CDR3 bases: TGTGCCAGCAGCGTATCCCGAGTAGCGGGGAACTACGAGCAGTACTTC.

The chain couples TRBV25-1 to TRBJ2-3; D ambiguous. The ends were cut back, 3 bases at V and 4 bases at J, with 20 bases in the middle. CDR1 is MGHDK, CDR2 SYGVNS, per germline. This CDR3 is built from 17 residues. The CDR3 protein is CASSDRRGSAPADTQYF. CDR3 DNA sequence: TGTGCCAGCAGTGATCGGAGAGGCAGCGCTCCGGCAGATACGCAGTATTTT.

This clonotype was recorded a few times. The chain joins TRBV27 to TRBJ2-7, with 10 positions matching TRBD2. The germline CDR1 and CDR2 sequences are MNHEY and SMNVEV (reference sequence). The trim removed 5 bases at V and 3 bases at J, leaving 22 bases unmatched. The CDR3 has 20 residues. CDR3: CASSTTQGLAGARVFYEQYF. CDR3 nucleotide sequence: TGTGCCAGCAGTACGACCCAGGGCCTAGCGGGAGCAAGGGTTTTCTACGAGCAGTACTTC.

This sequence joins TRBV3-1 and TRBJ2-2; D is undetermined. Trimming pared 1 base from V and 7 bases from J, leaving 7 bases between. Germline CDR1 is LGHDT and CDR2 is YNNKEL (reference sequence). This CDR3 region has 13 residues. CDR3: CASSQGPGGELFF. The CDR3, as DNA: TGTGCCAGCAGCCAAGGACCCGGCGGGGAGCTGTTTTTT.

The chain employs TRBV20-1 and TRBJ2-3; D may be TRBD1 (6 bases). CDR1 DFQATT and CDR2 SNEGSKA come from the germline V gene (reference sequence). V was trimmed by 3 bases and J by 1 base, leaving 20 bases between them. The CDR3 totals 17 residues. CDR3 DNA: TGCAGTGCTAGGCGATTACAGGGTTTCTCTGGCACAGATACGCAGTATTTT. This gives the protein CSARRLQGFSGTDTQYF.

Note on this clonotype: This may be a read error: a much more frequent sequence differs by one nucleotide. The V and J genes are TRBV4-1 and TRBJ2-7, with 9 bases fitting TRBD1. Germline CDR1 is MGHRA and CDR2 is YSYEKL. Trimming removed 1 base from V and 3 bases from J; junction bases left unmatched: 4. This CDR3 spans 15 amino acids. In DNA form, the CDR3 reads TGCGCCAGCAGCCAAGGGGACAGGGACATCTACGAGCAGTACTTC. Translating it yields CASSQGDRDIYEQYF.

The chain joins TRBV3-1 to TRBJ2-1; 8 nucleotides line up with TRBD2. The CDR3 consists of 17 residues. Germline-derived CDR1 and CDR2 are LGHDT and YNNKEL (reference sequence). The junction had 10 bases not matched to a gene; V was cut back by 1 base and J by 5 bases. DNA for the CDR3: TGTGCCAGCAGCCAAGTCGTAACGGGAGGGAAGAACAATGAGCAGTTCTTC. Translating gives CASSQVVTGGKNNEQFF.